This TCR beta chain came from a study of tumor and adjacent non-tumor tissue in lung cancer. Three rounds of nested PCR, following a modified ARM-PCR protocol, produced the TCRbeta library. Via MiXCR, TCRdb re-called the multiplex PCR reads, giving one row per CDR3 protein. The sample lists about 200,000 distinct CDR3 sequences; about 76% were seen once. This sample's RNA came from whole unsorted tissue. On this clonotype itself: An end of the junction differs from the germline gene, which may be a read error.

CDR3 length: 13 residues. CDR1 MNHNY and CDR2 SVGAGI come from the germline V gene (reference sequence). The chain recombines TRBV6-6 with TRBJ2-7; D unclear. Specimen: lung tumor tissue. The receptor was isolated from a man in his fifties or sixties with non-small cell lung cancer. CDR3 in amino acids: CGSCSQASYEQYF. CDR3 nucleotide sequence: TGTGGCAGCTGTTCCCAGGCCTCCTACGAGCAGTACTTC.